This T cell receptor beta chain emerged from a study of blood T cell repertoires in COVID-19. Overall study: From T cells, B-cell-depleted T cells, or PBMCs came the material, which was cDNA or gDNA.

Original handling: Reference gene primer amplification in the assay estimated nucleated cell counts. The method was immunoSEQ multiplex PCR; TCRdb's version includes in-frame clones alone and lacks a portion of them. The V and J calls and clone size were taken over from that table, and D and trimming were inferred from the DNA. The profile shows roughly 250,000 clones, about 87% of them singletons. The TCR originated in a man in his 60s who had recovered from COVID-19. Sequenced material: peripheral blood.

The chain's CDR3 is CASSFGTRSASNYGYTF. CDR3 bases: TGTGCCAGCAGCTTCGGGACACGGTCGGCATCTAACTATGGCTACACCTTC. The gene calls are TRBV5-6 and TRBJ1-2; the D gene is possibly TRBD1 (6 bases). Per germline, CDR1 SGHDT and CDR2 YYEEEE. V dropped 2 bases and J dropped 0 bases, with 17 bases sitting between them. The CDR3 totals 17 residues. Combining the CDR3 with reference TRBV5-6 and TRBJ1-2 gives the whole variable domain DAGVTQSPTHLIKTRGQQVTLRCSPKSGHDTVSWYQQALGQGPQFIFQYYEEEERQRGNFPDRFSGHQFPNYSSELNVNALLLGDSALYLCASSFGTRSASNYGYTFGSGTRLTVV.